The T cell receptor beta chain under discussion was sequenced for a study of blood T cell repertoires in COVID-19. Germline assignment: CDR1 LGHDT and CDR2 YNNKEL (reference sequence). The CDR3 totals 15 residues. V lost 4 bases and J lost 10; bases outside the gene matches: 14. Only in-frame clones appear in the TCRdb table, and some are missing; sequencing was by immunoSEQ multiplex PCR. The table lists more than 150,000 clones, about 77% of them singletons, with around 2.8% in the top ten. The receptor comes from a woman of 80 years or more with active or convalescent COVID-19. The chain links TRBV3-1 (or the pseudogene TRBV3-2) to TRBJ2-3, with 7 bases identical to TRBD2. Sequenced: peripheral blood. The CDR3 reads CASSPGTIGLRAQYF. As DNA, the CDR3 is TGTGCCAGCAGCCCCGGGACTATCGGCCTGAGGGCGCAGTATTTT.